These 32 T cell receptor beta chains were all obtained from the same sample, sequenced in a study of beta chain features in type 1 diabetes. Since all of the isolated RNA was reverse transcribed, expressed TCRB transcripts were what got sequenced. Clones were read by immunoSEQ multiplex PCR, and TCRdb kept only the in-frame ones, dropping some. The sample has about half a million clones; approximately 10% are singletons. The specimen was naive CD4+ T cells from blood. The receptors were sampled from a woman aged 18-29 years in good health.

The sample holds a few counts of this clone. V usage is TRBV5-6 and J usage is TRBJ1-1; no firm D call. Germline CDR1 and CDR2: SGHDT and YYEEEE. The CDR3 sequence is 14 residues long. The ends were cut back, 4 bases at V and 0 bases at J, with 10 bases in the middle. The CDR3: CASSPAGMNTEAFF. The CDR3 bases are TGTGCCAGCAGCCCGGCGGGGATGAACACTGAAGCTTTCTTT.

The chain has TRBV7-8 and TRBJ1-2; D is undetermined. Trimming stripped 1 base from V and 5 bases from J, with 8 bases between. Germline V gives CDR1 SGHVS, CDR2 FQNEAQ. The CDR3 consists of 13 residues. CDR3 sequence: CASSLEADYGYTF. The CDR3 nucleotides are TGTGCCAGCAGCTTAGAGGCAGATTATGGCTACACCTTC.

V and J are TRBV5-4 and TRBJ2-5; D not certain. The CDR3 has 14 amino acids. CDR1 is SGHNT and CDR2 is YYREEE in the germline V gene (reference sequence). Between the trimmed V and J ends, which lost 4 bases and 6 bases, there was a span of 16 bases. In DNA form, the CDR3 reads TGTGCCAGCAGCGGCCCCGATGGGAAACAGACCCAGTACTTC. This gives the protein CASSGPDGKQTQYF.

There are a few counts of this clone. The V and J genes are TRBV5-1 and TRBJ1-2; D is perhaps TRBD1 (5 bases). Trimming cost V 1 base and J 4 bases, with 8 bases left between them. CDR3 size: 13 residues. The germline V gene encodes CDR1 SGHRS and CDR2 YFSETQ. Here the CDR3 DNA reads TGCGCCAGCAGCTTGAGGGACGGCTATGGCTACACCTTC. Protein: CASSLRDGYGYTF.

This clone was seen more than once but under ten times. CDR3 amino acids: CASSFRTGLAKNIQYF. The CDR3 nucleotides are TGTGCCAGCAGTTTCAGAACGGGTCTAGCCAAAAACATTCAGTACTTC. This chain uses TRBV27 with TRBJ2-4, with D hard to call. V was clipped by 3 bases and J by 0 bases, with 12 bases between them. The V gene's germline CDR1 is MNHEY and CDR2 SMNVEV (reference sequence). CDR3 length: 16 residues.

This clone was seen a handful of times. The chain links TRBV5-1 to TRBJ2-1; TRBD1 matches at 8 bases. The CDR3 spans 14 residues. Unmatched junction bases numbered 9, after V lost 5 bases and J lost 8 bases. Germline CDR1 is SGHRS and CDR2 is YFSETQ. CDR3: CASSRGQGQDEQFF. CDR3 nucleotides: TGCGCCAGCAGTCGTGGACAGGGTCAAGATGAGCAGTTCTTC.

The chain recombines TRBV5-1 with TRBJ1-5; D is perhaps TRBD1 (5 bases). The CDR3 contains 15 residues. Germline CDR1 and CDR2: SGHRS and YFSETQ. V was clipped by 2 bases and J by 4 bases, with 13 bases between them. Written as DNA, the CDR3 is TGCGCCAGCAGCTTAAGCTCCGGGGGAAATCAGCCCCAGCATTTT. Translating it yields CASSLSSGGNQPQHF.

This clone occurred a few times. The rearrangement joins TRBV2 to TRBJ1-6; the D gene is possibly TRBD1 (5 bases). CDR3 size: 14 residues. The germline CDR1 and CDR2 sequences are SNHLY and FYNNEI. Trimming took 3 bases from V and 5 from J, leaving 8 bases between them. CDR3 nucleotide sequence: TGTGCCAGCAGTGAGCCCAGGGATAATTCACCCCTCCACTTT. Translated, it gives CASSEPRDNSPLHF.

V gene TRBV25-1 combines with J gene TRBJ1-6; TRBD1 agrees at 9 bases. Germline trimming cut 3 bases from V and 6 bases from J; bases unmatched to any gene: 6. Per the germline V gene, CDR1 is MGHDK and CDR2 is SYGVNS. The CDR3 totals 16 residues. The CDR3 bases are TGTGCCAGCAGTGACGGGACAGGGCTGAGTAATTCACCCCTCCACTTT. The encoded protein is CASSDGTGLSNSPLHF.

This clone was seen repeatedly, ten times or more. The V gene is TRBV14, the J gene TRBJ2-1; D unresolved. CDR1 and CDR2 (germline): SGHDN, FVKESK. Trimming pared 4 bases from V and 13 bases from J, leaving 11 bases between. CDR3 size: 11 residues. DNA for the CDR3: TGTGCCAGCAGCCGACATCAATCCCAGTTCTTC. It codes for CASSRHQSQFF.

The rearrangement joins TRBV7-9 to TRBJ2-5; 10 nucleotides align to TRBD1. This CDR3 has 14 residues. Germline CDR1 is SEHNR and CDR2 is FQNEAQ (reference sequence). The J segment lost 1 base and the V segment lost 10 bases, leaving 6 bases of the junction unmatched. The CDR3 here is CANARDRGQETQYF. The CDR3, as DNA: TGTGCCAACGCCCGGGACAGGGGCCAAGAGACCCAGTACTTC. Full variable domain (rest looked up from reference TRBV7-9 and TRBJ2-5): DTGVSQNPRHKITKRGQNVTFRCDPISEHNRLYWYRQTLGQGPEFLTYFQNEAQLEKSRLLSDRFSAERPKGSFSTLEIQRTEQGDSAMYLCANARDRGQETQYFGPGTRLLVL.

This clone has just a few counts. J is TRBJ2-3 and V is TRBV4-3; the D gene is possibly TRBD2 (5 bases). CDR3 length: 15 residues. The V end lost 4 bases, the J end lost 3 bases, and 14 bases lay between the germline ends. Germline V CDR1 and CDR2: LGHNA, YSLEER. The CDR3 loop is CASSPERPGTDTQYF. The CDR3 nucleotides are TGCGCCAGCAGCCCCGAGCGGCCTGGGACAGATACGCAGTATTTT.

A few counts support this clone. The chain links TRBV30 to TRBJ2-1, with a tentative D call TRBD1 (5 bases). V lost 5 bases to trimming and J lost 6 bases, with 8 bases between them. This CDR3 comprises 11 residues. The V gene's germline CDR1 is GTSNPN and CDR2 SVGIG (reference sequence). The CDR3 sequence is CAWQGFNEQFF. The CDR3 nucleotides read TGTGCCTGGCAGGGATTCAATGAGCAGTTCTTC.

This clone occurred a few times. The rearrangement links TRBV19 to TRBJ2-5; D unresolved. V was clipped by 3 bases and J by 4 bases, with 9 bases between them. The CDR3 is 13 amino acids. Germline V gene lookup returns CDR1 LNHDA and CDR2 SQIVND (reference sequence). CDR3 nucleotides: TGTGCCAGTAGTATTGGGTCCGGAGAGACCCAGTACTTC. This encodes CASSIGSGETQYF. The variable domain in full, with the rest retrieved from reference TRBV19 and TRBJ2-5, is DGGITQSPKYLFRKEGQNVTLSCEQNLNHDAMYWYRQDPGQGLRLIYYSQIVNDFQKGDIAEGYSVSREKKESFPLTVTSAQKNPTAFYLCASSIGSGETQYFGPGTRLLVL.

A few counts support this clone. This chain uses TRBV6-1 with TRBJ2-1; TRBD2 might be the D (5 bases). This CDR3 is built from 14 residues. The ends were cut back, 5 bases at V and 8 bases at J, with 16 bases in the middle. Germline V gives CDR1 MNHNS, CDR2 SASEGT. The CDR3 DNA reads TGTGCCAGCAGTCCAAGAGGGCCCTCAGATGAGCAGTTCTTC. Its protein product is CASSPRGPSDEQFF.

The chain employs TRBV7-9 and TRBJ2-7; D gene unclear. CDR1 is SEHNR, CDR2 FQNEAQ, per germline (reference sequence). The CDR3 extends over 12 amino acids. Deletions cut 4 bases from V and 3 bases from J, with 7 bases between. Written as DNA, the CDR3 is TGTGCCAGCAGCTCTCACTACTACGAGCAGTACTTC. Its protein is CASSSHYYEQYF.

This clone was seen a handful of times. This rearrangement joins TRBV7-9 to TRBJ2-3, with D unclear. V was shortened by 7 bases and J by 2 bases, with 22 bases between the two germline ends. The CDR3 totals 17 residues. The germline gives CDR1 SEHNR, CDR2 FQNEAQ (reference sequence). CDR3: CASTFNPAYRATDTQYF. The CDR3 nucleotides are TGTGCCAGCACCTTTAACCCCGCCTACCGGGCCACAGATACGCAGTATTTT. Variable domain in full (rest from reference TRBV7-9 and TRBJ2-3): DTGVSQNPRHKITKRGQNVTFRCDPISEHNRLYWYRQTLGQGPEFLTYFQNEAQLEKSRLLSDRFSAERPKGSFSTLEIQRTEQGDSAMYLCASTFNPAYRATDTQYFGPGTRLTVL.

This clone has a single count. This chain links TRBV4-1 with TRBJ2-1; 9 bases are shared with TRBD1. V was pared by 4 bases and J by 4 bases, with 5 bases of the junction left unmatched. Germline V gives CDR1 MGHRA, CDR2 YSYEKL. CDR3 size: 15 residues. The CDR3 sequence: CASSLRDRVYNEQFF. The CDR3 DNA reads TGCGCCAGCAGCCTCCGGGACAGGGTATACAATGAGCAGTTCTTC.

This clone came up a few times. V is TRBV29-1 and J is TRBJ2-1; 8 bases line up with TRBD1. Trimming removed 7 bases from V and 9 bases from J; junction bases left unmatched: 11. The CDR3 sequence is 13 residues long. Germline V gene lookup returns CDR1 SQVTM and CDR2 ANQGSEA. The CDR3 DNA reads TGCAGCGGTGCCGGTCAGGGGGCTATTGAGCAGTTCTTC. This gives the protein CSGAGQGAIEQFF.

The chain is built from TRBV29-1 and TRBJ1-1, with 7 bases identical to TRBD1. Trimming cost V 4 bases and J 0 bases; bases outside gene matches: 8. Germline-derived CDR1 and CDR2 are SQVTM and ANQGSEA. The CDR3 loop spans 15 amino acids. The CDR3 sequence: CSVGRDSLMNTEAFF. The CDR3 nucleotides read TGCAGCGTTGGAAGGGACAGCCTTATGAACACTGAAGCTTTCTTT.

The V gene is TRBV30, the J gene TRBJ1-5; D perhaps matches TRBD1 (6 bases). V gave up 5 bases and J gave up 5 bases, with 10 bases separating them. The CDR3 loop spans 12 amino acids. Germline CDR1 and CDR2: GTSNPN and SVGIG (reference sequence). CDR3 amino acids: CAWGRGDQPQHF. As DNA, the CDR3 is TGTGCCTGGGGAAGGGGGGATCAGCCCCAGCATTTT. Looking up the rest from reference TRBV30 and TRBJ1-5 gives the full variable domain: SQTIHQWPATLVQPVGSPLSLECTVEGTSNPNLYWYRQAAGRGLQLLFYSVGIGQISSEVPQNLSASRPQDRQFILSSKKLLLSDSGFYLCAWGRGDQPQHFGDGTRLSIL.

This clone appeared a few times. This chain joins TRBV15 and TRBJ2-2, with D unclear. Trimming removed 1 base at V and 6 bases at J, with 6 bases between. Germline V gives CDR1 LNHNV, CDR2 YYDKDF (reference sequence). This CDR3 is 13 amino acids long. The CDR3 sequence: CATSRVGAGELFF. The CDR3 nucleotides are TGTGCCACCAGCAGAGTAGGAGCCGGGGAGCTGTTTTTT.

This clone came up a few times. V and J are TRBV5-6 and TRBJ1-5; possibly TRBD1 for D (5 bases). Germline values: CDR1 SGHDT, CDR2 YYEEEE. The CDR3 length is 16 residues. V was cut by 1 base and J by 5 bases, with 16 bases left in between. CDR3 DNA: TGTGCCAGCAGCTTGTCAGCCGGGACGGTGGATCAGCCCCAGCATTTT. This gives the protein CASSLSAGTVDQPQHF.

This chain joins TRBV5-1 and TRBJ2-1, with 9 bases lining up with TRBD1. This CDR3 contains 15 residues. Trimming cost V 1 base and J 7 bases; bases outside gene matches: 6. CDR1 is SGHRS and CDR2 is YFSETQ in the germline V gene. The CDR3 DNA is TGCGCCAGCAGCTTGTTAACGGGACAGGGTAATGAGCAGTTCTTC. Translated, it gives CASSLLTGQGNEQFF.

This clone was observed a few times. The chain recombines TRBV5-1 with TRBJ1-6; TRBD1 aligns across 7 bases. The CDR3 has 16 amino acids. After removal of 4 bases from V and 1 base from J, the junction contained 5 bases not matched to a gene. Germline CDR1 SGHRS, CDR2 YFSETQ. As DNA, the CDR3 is TGCGCCAGCAGCCTCCGACAGGGATCCTATAATTCACCCCTCCACTTT. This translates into CASSLRQGSYNSPLHF.

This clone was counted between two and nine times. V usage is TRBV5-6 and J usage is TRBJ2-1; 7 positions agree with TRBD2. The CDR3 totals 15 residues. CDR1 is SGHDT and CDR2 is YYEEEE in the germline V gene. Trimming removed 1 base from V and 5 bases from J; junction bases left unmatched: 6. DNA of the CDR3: TGTGCCAGCAGCTTGTCCGGGAGGAAAGACAATGAGCAGTTCTTC. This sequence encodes CASSLSGRKDNEQFF.

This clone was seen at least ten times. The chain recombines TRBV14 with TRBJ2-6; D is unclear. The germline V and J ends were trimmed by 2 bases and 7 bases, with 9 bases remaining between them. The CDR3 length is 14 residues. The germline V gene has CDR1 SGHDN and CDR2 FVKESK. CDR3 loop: CASSQSSPANVLTF. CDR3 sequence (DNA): TGTGCCAGCAGCCAATCGTCGCCTGCCAACGTCCTGACTTTC.

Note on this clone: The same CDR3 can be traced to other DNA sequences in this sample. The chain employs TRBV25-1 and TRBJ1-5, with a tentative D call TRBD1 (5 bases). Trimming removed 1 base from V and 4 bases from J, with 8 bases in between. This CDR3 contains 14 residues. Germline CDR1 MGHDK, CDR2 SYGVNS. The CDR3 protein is CASSEWGGNQPQHF. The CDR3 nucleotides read TGTGCCAGCAGTGAATGGGGGGGGAATCAGCCCCAGCATTTT. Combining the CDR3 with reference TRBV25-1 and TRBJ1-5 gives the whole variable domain EADIYQTPRYLVIGTGKKITLECSQTMGHDKMYWYQQDPGMELHLIHYSYGVNSTEKGDLSSESTVSRIRTEHFPLTLESARPSHTSQYLCASSEWGGNQPQHFGDGTRLSIL.

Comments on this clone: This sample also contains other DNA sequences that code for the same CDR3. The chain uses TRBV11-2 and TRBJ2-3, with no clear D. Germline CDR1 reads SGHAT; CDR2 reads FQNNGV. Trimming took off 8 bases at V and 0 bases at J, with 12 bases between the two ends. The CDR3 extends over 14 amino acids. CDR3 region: CASSFGLSTDTQYF. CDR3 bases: TGTGCCAGCTCCTTCGGGCTCAGCACAGATACGCAGTATTTT.

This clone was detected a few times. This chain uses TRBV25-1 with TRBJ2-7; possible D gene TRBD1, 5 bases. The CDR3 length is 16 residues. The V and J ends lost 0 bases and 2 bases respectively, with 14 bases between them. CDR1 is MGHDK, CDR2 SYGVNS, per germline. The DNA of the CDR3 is TGTGCCAGCAGTGAATATAGGGGAACGGAAACCTACGAGCAGTACTTC. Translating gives CASSEYRGTETYEQYF.

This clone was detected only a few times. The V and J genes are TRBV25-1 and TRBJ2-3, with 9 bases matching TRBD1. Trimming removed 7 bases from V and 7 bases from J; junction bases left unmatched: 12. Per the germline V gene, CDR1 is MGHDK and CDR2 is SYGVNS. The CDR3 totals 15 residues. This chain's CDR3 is CASITLPGQGHTQYF. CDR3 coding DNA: TGTGCCAGCATCACCCTTCCGGGACAGGGACATACGCAGTATTTT.

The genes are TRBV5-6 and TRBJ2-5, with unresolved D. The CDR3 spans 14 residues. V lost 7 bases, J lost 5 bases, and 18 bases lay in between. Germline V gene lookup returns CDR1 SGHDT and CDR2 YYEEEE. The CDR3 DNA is TGTGCCAGCCTGCCGTCTGGGCTTCGGGAGACCCAGTACTTC. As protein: CASLPSGLRETQYF.